One sample yielded the 2 T cell receptor beta chains listed below, sequenced in a study of blood T cell repertoires in COVID-19. Sequenced by immunoSEQ multiplex PCR; TCRdb stores in-frame clones only, minus some. The top ten clones hold about 6.3% of a sample with tens of thousands of clones, almost 95% of them seen once. Input material: peripheral blood. These receptors were collected from a woman in her sixties with active COVID-19.

Of note for this clone: Distinct nucleotide sequences in the sample also encode this CDR3. This chain connects TRBV6-5 to TRBJ1-5; D may be TRBD1 (5 bases). CDR1 is MNHEY, CDR2 SVGAGI, per germline. V gave up 5 bases and J gave up 3 bases, with 8 bases separating them. The CDR3 totals 13 residues. The chain's CDR3 is CASSLQVNQPQHF. CDR3 nucleotides: TGTGCCAGCAGTCTACAGGTCAATCAGCCCCAGCATTTT.

The genes are TRBV9 and TRBJ2-5; the D gene is possibly TRBD2 (7 bases). Germline-derived CDR1 and CDR2 are SGDLS and YYNGEE. The V and J ends lost 0 bases and 2 bases respectively, with 11 bases between them. The CDR3 length is 15 residues. The DNA of the CDR3 is TGTGCCAGCAGCGTAGCGGGGGGCCGACAAGAGACCCAGTACTTC. Translated: CASSVAGGRQETQYF.